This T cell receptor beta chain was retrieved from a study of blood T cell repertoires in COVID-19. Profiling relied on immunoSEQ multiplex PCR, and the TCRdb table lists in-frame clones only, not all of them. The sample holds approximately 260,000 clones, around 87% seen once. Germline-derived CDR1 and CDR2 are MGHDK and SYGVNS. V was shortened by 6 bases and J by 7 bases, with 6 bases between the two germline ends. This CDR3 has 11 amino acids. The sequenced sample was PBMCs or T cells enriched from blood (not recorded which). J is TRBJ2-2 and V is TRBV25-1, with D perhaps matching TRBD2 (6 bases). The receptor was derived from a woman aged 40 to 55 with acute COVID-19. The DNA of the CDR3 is TGTGCCAGCAGCGGGGGCGGGGAGCTGTTTTTT. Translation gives CASSGGGELFF.